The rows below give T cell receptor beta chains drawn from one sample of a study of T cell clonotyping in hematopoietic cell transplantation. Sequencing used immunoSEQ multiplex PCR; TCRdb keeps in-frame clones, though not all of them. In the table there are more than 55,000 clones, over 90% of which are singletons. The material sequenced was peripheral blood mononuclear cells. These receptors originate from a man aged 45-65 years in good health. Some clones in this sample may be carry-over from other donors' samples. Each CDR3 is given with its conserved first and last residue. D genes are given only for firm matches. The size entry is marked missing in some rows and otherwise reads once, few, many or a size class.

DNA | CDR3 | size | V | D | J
TGTGCCAGCAGTCCCTGGACGGGGACTGAAGCTTTCTTT | CASSPWTGTEAFF | - | TRBV6-5 | - | TRBJ1-1
TGCGCCAGCAGCCAAGAGAGCGGGAGGCATCAAGAGACCCAGTACTTC | CASSQESGRHQETQYF | - | TRBV4-1 | TRBD2 | TRBJ2-5
TGTGCCAGCAGCTTAGGAGGGGGCGAAAGCAATCAGCCCCAGCATTTT | CASSLGGGESNQPQHF | - | TRBV7-6 | TRBD1 | TRBJ1-5
TGTGCCAGCAGGGGTTCGGCGGGTGGCTACACCTTC | CASRGSAGGYTF | - | TRBV9 | - | TRBJ1-2
TGTGCCAGTAGTCTTTCCGTGACTCAGCCCCAGCATTTT | CASSLSVTQPQHF | - | TRBV19 | - | TRBJ1-5
TGTGCCAGCAGCGCAGACCCCAGGGGTCGGAACACTGAAGCTTTCTTT | CASSADPRGRNTEAFF | - | TRBV9 | - | TRBJ1-1
TGTGCCAGCAGCTTAGTCCGCCGAGGTCGGGATACGCAGTATTTT | CASSLVRRGRDTQYF | - | TRBV7-2 | - | TRBJ2-3
TGTGCCAGCAGTGACGGGTTAGGAGGCTCCTACGAGCAGTACTTC | CASSDGLGGSYEQYF | - | TRBV25-1 | - | TRBJ2-7
TGTGCCAGCTCGGGGGGTACCCAAGAGACCCAGTACTTC | CASSGGTQETQYF | - | TRBV4-2 | TRBD2 | TRBJ2-5
TGCGCCAGCAGCCCCCGGGACAGGATGAACACTGAAGCTTTCTTT | CASSPRDRMNTEAFF | - | TRBV5-1 | TRBD1 | TRBJ1-1
TGTGCCAGCAGCTCGGTGTTGAACGGGAGATACCTGAATGAGCAGTTCTTC | CASSSVLNGRYLNEQFF | - | TRBV7-9 | - | TRBJ2-1
TGTGCCAGCGGATACACGGAGGGGAACTATGGCTACACCTTC | CASGYTEGNYGYTF | once | TRBV6-6 | - | TRBJ1-2
TGCGCCAGCAGCCAAGAAGGCAGGCAAAATTCACCCCTCCACTTT | CASSQEGRQNSPLHF | - | TRBV4-1 | - | TRBJ1-6
TGTGCCAGCAGCCAAGATACAGGGCCATGGACTGAAGCTTTCTTT | CASSQDTGPWTEAFF | - | TRBV4-2 | - | TRBJ1-1
TGTGCCAGCTCACCCCTGCGGACAGGGAACTATGGCTACACCTTC | CASSPLRTGNYGYTF | - | TRBV18 | TRBD1 | TRBJ1-2
TGTGCCAGCAGCCCTGAAATCCGGGACAGGGGAGAATATGGCTACACCTTC | CASSPEIRDRGEYGYTF | - | TRBV5-6 | TRBD1 | TRBJ1-2
TGTGCCAGCAGCTTGATGGGGCAGATGAACACTGAAGCTTTCTTT | CASSLMGQMNTEAFF | - | TRBV11-2 | - | TRBJ1-1
TGTGCCAGCAGCCTTGCCCCAGGGGTCACTGAAGCTTTCTTT | CASSLAPGVTEAFF | few | TRBV14 | - | TRBJ1-1
TGTGCCAGTAGTATACGGGGGAACACCGGGGAGCTGTTTTTT | CASSIRGNTGELFF | - | TRBV19 | - | TRBJ2-2
TGTGCCAGCAGCAAAGCGCAGTCGAACACCGGGGAGCTGTTTTTT | CASSKAQSNTGELFF | - | TRBV21-1 | - | TRBJ2-2
TGTGCCATCAGCGGGGGCGCAGAGACCCAGTACTTC | CAISGGAETQYF | - | TRBV10-3 | - | TRBJ2-5
TGTGCCAGCAGTTACTCCGGGGGAGGTTCAGATGAGCAGTTCTTC | CASSYSGGGSDEQFF | - | TRBV6-5 | - | TRBJ2-1
TGTGCCAGCAGCTTAGACGGTCCGGGACAGGGACTGAACTTT | CASSLDGPGQGLNF | - | TRBV13 | TRBD1 | TRBJ1-6
TGTGCCAGCAGGTGGGGCGGGGAGTTAGGGGCAGATACGCAGTATTTT | CASRWGGELGADTQYF | - | TRBV28 | - | TRBJ2-3
TGTGCCTGGAGTCCCGCCGGGACAGGGGCCTATGGCTACACCTTC | CAWSPAGTGAYGYTF | - | TRBV30 | TRBD1 | TRBJ1-2
TGTGCCAGAGGGGGCCTGGGTAATTCACCCCTCCACTTT | CARGGLGNSPLHF | - | TRBV2 | TRBD1 | TRBJ1-6
TGTGCCAGCAGCTCTCTGAGGCGGCAGGGGGCCTCCTACAATGAGCAGTTCTTC | CASSSLRRQGASYNEQFF | - | TRBV11-2 | TRBD1 | TRBJ2-1
TGTGCCAGCAGCCCCAGGCGGGAGACCCAGTACTTC | CASSPRRETQYF | once | TRBV5-8 | - | TRBJ2-5
TGTGCCAGCCTCACCAGGACAGCGGGCCAAAAGCCTAACTATGGCTACACCTTC | CASLTRTAGQKPNYGYTF | - | TRBV2 | - | TRBJ1-2
TGTGCCAGCAGTCCCCAGGGGGGGGGAGAGACCCAGTACTTC | CASSPQGGGETQYF | - | TRBV7-3 | - | TRBJ2-5
TGTGCCAGTATGGGAATTGCAACTAATGAAAAACTGTTTTTT | CASMGIATNEKLFF | - | TRBV19 | - | TRBJ1-4
TGTGCCAGCAGTGAATTGGGACCGACCGGGGACACTGAAGCTTTCTTT | CASSELGPTGDTEAFF | once | TRBV25-1 | - | TRBJ1-1
TGCGCCAGCAGCTTGCCGACTAGCGGAGACACAGATACGCAGTATTTT | CASSLPTSGDTDTQYF | - | TRBV5-1 | TRBD2 | TRBJ2-3
TGTGCCAGCAGCTTAAAACGGACCGGGGAGCTGTTTTTT | CASSLKRTGELFF | - | TRBV7-2 | - | TRBJ2-2
TGTGCCAGCAGCTTAGCCGACTTCTCTGGGGCCAACGTCCTGACTTTC | CASSLADFSGANVLTF | few | TRBV7-2 | - | TRBJ2-6
TGTGCCACCAAGGACAGAGCTAACTACGAGCAGTACTTC | CATKDRANYEQYF | - | TRBV7-2 | - | TRBJ2-7
TGTGCCAGCAGCCAGATGGGGGGCGGTACTGAAGCTTTCTTT | CASSQMGGGTEAFF | - | TRBV14 | - | TRBJ1-1
TGTGCCAGCAGCTCCCGAGGGACGACCATCACCGGGGAGCTGTTTTTT | CASSSRGTTITGELFF | once | TRBV7-8 | - | TRBJ2-2
TGTGCCAGCAGCTTAGCACCTCTGGGACAGGGATACGAGCAGTACTTC | CASSLAPLGQGYEQYF | - | TRBV7-2 | TRBD1 | TRBJ2-7
TGTGCCAGCAGTTACTCGGAAAGTACCCACCAAGAGACCCAGTACTTC | CASSYSESTHQETQYF | - | TRBV6-5 | - | TRBJ2-5
TGTGCCAGCAGCTTGGAGATGAACACTGAAGCTTTCTTT | CASSLEMNTEAFF | - | TRBV5-8 | - | TRBJ1-1
TGTGCCAGCAGCTTTGCCCGCGGCGAGCTGTTTTTT | CASSFARGELFF | - | TRBV7-3 | - | TRBJ2-2
TGTGCCAGCAGGTCTTTAGGTCTGGGATCAGTTGCTGGAAACACCATATATTTT | CASRSLGLGSVAGNTIYF | - | TRBV28 | - | TRBJ1-3
TGTGCCAGCAGCTTAGGGGCAGGTTATGGCTACACCTTC | CASSLGAGYGYTF | - | TRBV7-8 | - | TRBJ1-2